This T cell receptor (beta chain) is from a study of human T cells and chemical hapten exposure. Study overall: Upper-back patch tests with 0.01% DPC were read at 6 days. Per-sample variation in TCR yield stemmed mainly from small pooled library volume differences. Study outcomes and limitations: With alopecia, donors may have immune responses unlike healthy people's.

TCRdb ran MiXCR on the RACE reads and lists one entry per CDR3 protein. Of approximately 90,000 distinct CDR3 sequences listed, 9.5% to 15% are singletons. This CDR3 region has 15 residues. Trimming at V came to 0 bases and at J to 6 bases, leaving 3 bases not matched to a gene. Germline V gene lookup returns CDR1 LGHNA and CDR2 YSLEER. The time point denotes: patch test 1, 2 weeks after DPC sensitization. Noted treatment: therapeutic diphenylcyclopropenone sensitization with weekly scalp DPC. This clonotype was observed at least ten times. Its cognate antigen is unknown. The sequences come from whole blood, collected in connection with sensitization to the hapten diphenylcyclopropenone (DPC). This sequence originates from a woman in her 40s with alopecia areata. Some clones in this sample may be carry-over from other donors' samples. The J gene is TRBJ2-1, the V gene TRBV4-3, with TRBD2 identical over 9 bases. CDR3 amino acids: CASSQDGLAINEQFF. The DNA of the CDR3 is TGCGCCAGCAGCCAAGACGGACTAGCGATCAATGAGCAGTTCTTC.